What follows is one T cell receptor beta chain and its context. The data derive from a study of blood T cell repertoires in COVID-19. Study overall: Acute and convalescent COVID-19 samples came from the United States, Italy and Spain.

This CDR3 spans 15 amino acids. Germline values: CDR1 LNHDA, CDR2 SQIVND (reference sequence). After removal of 1 base from V and 5 bases from J, the junction contained 6 bases not matched to a gene. Measured with immunoSEQ multiplex PCR; TCRdb has only the in-frame clones, and not every one. The table includes 45,000 or so clones, around 80% detected once. This TCR was recovered from a human donor in a cohort sampled during active COVID-19. Sequencing input: peripheral blood. J is TRBJ2-5 and V is TRBV19; 8 bases agree with TRBD1. The CDR3 region has the DNA TGTGCCAGTAGTATAGGGGGACAGGTGGGCGAGACCCAGTACTTC. This sequence encodes CASSIGGQVGETQYF.